This T cell receptor beta chain is from a study of cytomegalovirus exposure and HLA in healthy donors (dated 2017 in TCRdb). About the study as a whole: An earlier analysis of a few hundred of the donors reported approximately 280 Gb of sequence data and roughly 120 million unique TCR beta sequences obtained from roughly 170 million T cells. In a later genetic analysis, genome-wide SNP genotypes for about 55% of the 666 donors were used, and that subset was treated as a discovery cohort. Donor age, sex, ethnicity and CMV serostatus were compiled together with the repertoire data. The number of donors typed differed by locus, with roughly 620-640 for A, B, C, DRB1 and DQB1, roughly 520 for DQA1, 600 to 610 for DPA1, and approximately 470 for DPB1. To predict cytomegalovirus infection status, the study combined high-throughput TCR immunosequencing, statistical association of individual TCRs with disease status, and machine learning. A handful of DR-DQ haplotypes were handled as single units for association and clustering because linkage in the cohort was strong. Among under 450 genotyped donors of the cohort, an average of about 240,000 unique TCR beta nucleotide sequences were sequenced per donor, 15% to 20% of them non-productive. An earlier analysis of about 600 of the donors used high-throughput TCR beta sequencing to judge whether each TCR beta V gene segment behaved as functional or pseudogenic. An early release covering around 630 HLA-typed donors comprised about 320 gigabases of sequencing data and around 80 million unique TCR sequences. Rather than using new phenotypic data, the later analysis identified candidate immune exposures from TCR beta sequences and from how often those sequences occurred across donors. The study aimed to test whether cataloging public T cell receptors could reveal signatures of past pathogen exposure. Class I and class II HLA loci were covered by the typing at four-digit resolution. All discovery cohort repertoires had been generated on a single sequencing platform. A later analysis re-examined previously published TCR beta repertoires from several hundred donors and added high-resolution HLA genotyping to investigate patterns of TCR occurrence. Besides the first cohort of roughly 660 subjects, a separate validation cohort made up of some 110 different subjects was used. The genetic ancestry cluster associated with self-reported Caucasian donors included roughly 84% of the roughly 380 genotyped donors. The study used immunosequencing to profile the T cell repertoires of around 600 subjects and linked those repertoires to cytomegalovirus serostatus. What the authors observed across the whole study: Because the 87-base-pair reads could not distinguish some IMGT-functional V segments, including TRBV6-2 and TRBV6-3, those segments were excluded. Because some donors lacked HLA typing at each locus, the association tests relied only on the typed subset. A few of the identified cytomegalovirus-associated TCR beta chains were confirmed in vitro to be specific for cytomegalovirus antigens. The only immune exposure information available for the cohort was CMV serostatus. According to the authors, the approach could potentially be generalized to other disease states and immunological phenotypes. According to a later genetic analysis, donors in an Asian-associated ancestry cluster had fewer N-insertions in productive TCRs than the roughly 670-donor mean. Some 16 rarely observed V segments, including chromosome 9 orphons, were excluded from the earlier analysis of 550 to 700 of the donors because counts were too low. A later analysis found that most CMV-associated TCR beta chains appeared HLA-restricted, with HLA associations seemingly driven largely by CMV exposure. In a later analysis, TCR association rates were found to vary across HLA loci, with the most associated TCRs seen for DRB1 alleles and the fewest for HLA-C alleles. A cluster of highly shared sequence variants was judged likely to be a technical artifact of the sequencing pipeline. In a later genetic analysis, a missense DCLRE1C variant was associated with V-gene and J-gene trimming of TCR beta chains, and the association was replicated in an independent cohort. Strong co-occurrence of HLA alleles, especially DR and DQ, made assigning TCR associations to individual alleles difficult. A further reported finding was that TCR beta sequences accurately predicted the HLA-A and HLA-B alleles for most subjects in the first cohort. While some public TCRs were present in many individuals, most TCR sequences turned up only very rarely across donors. The presence/absence analyses assumed that sequencing depth was roughly uniform across donors, and that assumption may not be true. Correlated functional status among segregating V segments might reflect linkage disequilibrium, but an unknown experimental factor could not be ruled out. Several of the top co-occurrence clusters appeared to be linked to parvovirus B19, influenza, CMV and Epstein-Barr virus, according to a later analysis. Cytomegalovirus status was reported to be diagnosed by the classifier with high specificity and sensitivity in both the original and validation cohorts. Compared with equally common non-associated chains, HLA-associated TCR beta chains in a later analysis were more clonally expanded and had lower generation probabilities. Only TCR beta chains were sequenced in this cohort, and the absence of alpha or paired-chain data limited detectable features. Broadly in line with IMGT annotations, most TCR beta V segments showed up in productive rearrangements about 87% or about 30% of the time in an earlier analysis of around 550 of the donors. Specific HLA alleles were associated with more than 15,000 TCR beta sequences at a false discovery rate of 0.05 in a later analysis. In the study, about 150 TCR beta chains were listed as associated with cytomegalovirus.

The cohort comprised approximately 700 healthy bone marrow donors. At the time of sampling, all cohort members were nominally healthy, though unrecorded immune exposures were likely present. The donor tested CMV seropositive and was one of the 289 seropositive cohort members. Every donor gave a peripheral blood sample, and the peripheral blood mononuclear cells from that sample were used for TCR beta sequencing. Genomic DNA was extracted from the blood cell samples with the Qiagen DNeasy Blood Extraction Kit. As concerns this clone: The antigen it binds to is not known. No quality values exist for individual bases; no much larger clone is one base distant.

From its cysteine to its phenylalanine, the CDR3 spans 16 amino acids. The CDR3 DNA has 48 bases and is translated from base 1. Taken from the germline V gene (reference sequence), the CDR1 and CDR2 loops are LNHNV and YYDKDF. V and J are trimmed by 3 bases and 0 bases, and the gene matches miss 8 bases of the junction. Libraries were prepared through the immunoSEQ multiplex PCR assay. For the multiplex PCR, a mixture combining 60 forward primers for TCR Vbeta segments and 13 reverse primers for TCR Jbeta segments was used. The CDR3 region of rearranged TCR beta genes was amplified from genomic DNA with a multiplex PCR assay. The amplified TCR beta libraries were sequenced on the Illumina HiSeq System as 87-base-pair reads. Regarding the original processing steps: In a later analysis, roughly 80 million unique TCR beta chains were counted across the roughly 670 repertoires, and about 9.9 million of these chains were shared by at least two donors. To remove PCR and sequencing errors, raw reads were error-corrected and collapsed into unique sequences using a nearest-neighbor algorithm that merged closely related sequences. CDR3 sequences were aligned to IMGT reference sequences to assign V, D and J gene segments. For a sequence to be retained, a match of at least six nucleotides was required to both a V gene segment and a J gene segment. A rearrangement was called productive if the CDR3 had no stop codons and remained in frame with V and J, and every other rearrangement was called non-productive. Following IMGT convention, CDR3 was defined as the stretch from the second conserved V-encoded cysteine to the conserved J-encoded phenylalanine. The earlier analysis of 587 of the donors excluded any sequence lacking an unambiguous match to a single V gene segment. An earlier analysis of a few hundred of the donors called V segments functional above 56.7% productive rearrangements and segregating when the between-donor standard deviation exceeded 5%. A statistical classification framework was built to diagnose cytomegalovirus status from the catalog of TCR beta chain sequences. In a later analysis, TCR nucleotide sequences were compared against IMGT/GENE-DB human TR gene sequences so that V and J genes could be assigned. The TCRdist pipeline was used in a later analysis to assign CDR3 sequences and most-parsimonious VDJ recombination scenarios. A later analysis defined each TCR beta chain by its CDR3 amino acid sequence plus V-gene family, and excluded reads lacking a unique V-gene family. A later analysis removed roughly 590 highly shared, low-generation-probability nucleotide sequences to deal with suspected cross-contamination and a sequencing artifact. For each public chain, a later analysis derived a clonal expansion index from normalized ranks of inferred template counts within each repertoire. A later analysis computed generation probabilities with a VDJ recombination model fitted to out-of-frame rearrangements, and checked the results against IGoR. In a later analysis, hypergeometric tests were used to score TCR-TCR, TCR-HLA and TCR-CMV co-occurrence, with a repertoire-size bias correction applied to TCR pairs. To estimate false discovery rates, a later analysis permuted the HLA or CMV assignments 20 times. In a later analysis, co-occurring TCRs were grouped with DBSCAN, and TCRdist sequence similarity was added when clustering was performed within HLA-allele-positive subsets. Co-occurrence clustering excluded repertoires with fewer than 30,000 or more than 120,000 public chains, plus five with anomalous nucleotide sharing. TCRdb mirrors the immuneACCESS table, restricted to in-frame sequences. Some clones are absent from its copies; in checked studies, under half trace to an unresolved V gene, and the reason for the others is unknown. The DNA gave D and trimming, while V, J and clone size come from that table. The sample table lists 89,000 or so clones, roughly four fifths of them with a count of one. The leading ten clones occupy around 5.2% of the sample.

This TCR came from a woman in her late teens or twenties in good health and CMV-seropositive. The sequence links TRBV15 to TRBJ2-7, with 7 bases aligning to TRBD1. The source material was PBMCs. The CDR3: CATSSEGADASYEQYF. DNA sequence: TGTGCCACCAGCAGCGAGGGGGCTGATGCCTCCTACGAGCAGTACTTC.